A selection of T cell receptor beta chains follows, all from one sample in a study of shared clonotypes between healthy human individuals. Assay: immunoSEQ multiplex PCR; the TCRdb copy retains only in-frame clones and omits some. The data contain roughly 2.4 million clones, approximately 96% of them singletons. Sequenced: naive CD4+ T cells sorted from blood. These receptors were obtained from a man between 18 and 29 years old in good health. The CDR3 runs from the conserved cysteine through the conserved F or W. The D gene is left open where the match is weak. Expanded clones are given a class, and other clones once, few, many or no size at all.

clone size: once
D gene: TRBD2
V gene: TRBV28
J gene: TRBJ2-5
CDR3 DNA: TGTGCCAGCAGTTTACCGGGGGGACGAGAGACCCAGTACTTC
CDR3 protein: CASSLPGGRETQYF

clone size: -
D gene: -
V gene: TRBV6-4
J gene: TRBJ1-1
CDR3 DNA: TGTGCCAGGACTCTACGATCCGCCGGGACCGACCTTCTCAACACTGAAGCTTTCTTT
CDR3 protein: CARTLRSAGTDLLNTEAFF

clone size: -
D gene: -
V gene: TRBV7-9
J gene: TRBJ1-3
CDR3 DNA: TGTGCCAGCAGCTCCCGACCTATTCAAAGCGCTAGCTCTGGAAACACCATATATTTT
CDR3 protein: CASSSRPIQSASSGNTIYF

clone size: -
D gene: -
V gene: TRBV13
J gene: TRBJ1-2
CDR3 DNA: TGTGCCAGCAGCTTAGTTGGCAGGTACTATGGCTACACCTTC
CDR3 protein: CASSLVGRYYGYTF

clone size: -
D gene: -
V gene: TRBV6-5
J gene: TRBJ1-5
CDR3 DNA: TGTGCCAGCAGTTCGGACCGCGATCGGACCCAGCATTTT
CDR3 protein: CASSSDRDRTQHF

clone size: once
D gene: TRBD2
V gene: TRBV6-6
J gene: TRBJ2-3
CDR3 DNA: TGTGCCAGCAGCCCGGGACTAGCGGGAGATACGCAGTATTTT
CDR3 protein: CASSPGLAGDTQYF

clone size: -
D gene: TRBD2
V gene: TRBV10-1
J gene: TRBJ2-2
CDR3 DNA: TGCGCCAGCAGTGACAGAGGCGGGACTAGAAGGGACGGGGAGCTGTTTTTT
CDR3 protein: CASSDRGGTRRDGELFF

clone size: -
D gene: -
V gene: TRBV9
J gene: TRBJ2-3
CDR3 DNA: TGTGCCAGCAGCGTAGTGGCCACAGATACGCAGTATTTT
CDR3 protein: CASSVVATDTQYF

clone size: once
D gene: -
V gene: TRBV4-3
J gene: TRBJ2-3
CDR3 DNA: TGCGCCAGCAGCCAAGACTCTAGCTACACAGATACGCAGTATTTT
CDR3 protein: CASSQDSSYTDTQYF

clone size: -
D gene: -
V gene: TRBV18
J gene: TRBJ2-2
CDR3 DNA: TGTGCCAGCTCACCTCCGGGGAACACCGGGGAGCTGTTTTTT
CDR3 protein: CASSPPGNTGELFF

clone size: -
D gene: -
V gene: TRBV5-5
J gene: TRBJ2-7
CDR3 DNA: TGTGCCAGCAGCGACGAAGGAGAGCAGTACTTC
CDR3 protein: CASSDEGEQYF

clone size: -
D gene: TRBD2
V gene: TRBV5-1
J gene: TRBJ2-2
CDR3 DNA: TGCGCCAGCAGCTTGTCCGCGGGAGGTACCGGGGAGCTGTTTTTT
CDR3 protein: CASSLSAGGTGELFF

clone size: -
D gene: -
V gene: TRBV2
J gene: TRBJ2-1
CDR3 DNA: TGTGCCAGCAGGGACTCCAGGAGTTCGTACAATGAGCAGTTCTTC
CDR3 protein: CASRDSRSSYNEQFF

clone size: -
D gene: TRBD2
V gene: TRBV9
J gene: TRBJ2-1
CDR3 DNA: TGTGCCAGCAGCTCGCGACTAGCGGGAGGCGATGAGCAGTTCTTC
CDR3 protein: CASSSRLAGGDEQFF

clone size: -
D gene: TRBD1
V gene: TRBV5-8
J gene: TRBJ1-5
CDR3 DNA: TGTGCCAGCAGCTCGCCCGGGACAGGCTTTCAGCCCCAGCATTTT
CDR3 protein: CASSSPGTGFQPQHF

clone size: -
D gene: -
V gene: TRBV7-6
J gene: TRBJ2-2
CDR3 DNA: TGTGCCAGCAGCTTGGGGGTGGACAGGAACACCGGGGAGCTGTTTTTT
CDR3 protein: CASSLGVDRNTGELFF

clone size: -
D gene: -
V gene: TRBV6-1
J gene: TRBJ1-1
CDR3 DNA: TGTGCCAGCAGTGAAGGGAGGGGATGGGACACTGAAGCTTTCTTT
CDR3 protein: CASSEGRGWDTEAFF

clone size: -
D gene: -
V gene: TRBV7-3
J gene: TRBJ2-1
CDR3 DNA: TGTGCCAGCAGTTTGCCGGGGAGATCCTACAATGAGCAGTTCTTC
CDR3 protein: CASSLPGRSYNEQFF

clone size: -
D gene: -
V gene: TRBV18
J gene: TRBJ2-7
CDR3 DNA: TGTGCCAGCTCACCAGTCAGGGTCTCCGAGCAGTACTTC
CDR3 protein: CASSPVRVSEQYF

clone size: -
D gene: -
V gene: TRBV7-9
J gene: TRBJ1-6
CDR3 DNA: TGTGCCAGCAGCTCGTCGGGAAGTTCACCCCTCCACTTT
CDR3 protein: CASSSSGSSPLHF

clone size: -
D gene: -
V gene: TRBV6-1
J gene: TRBJ1-1
CDR3 DNA: TGTGCCAGCAGTGTCTTGGGGGGAATCACTGAAGCTTTCTTT
CDR3 protein: CASSVLGGITEAFF

clone size: -
D gene: -
V gene: TRBV29-1
J gene: TRBJ1-2
CDR3 DNA: TGCAGCGTTGACTCGCACCAGGTAGTCTATGGCTACACCTTC
CDR3 protein: CSVDSHQVVYGYTF

clone size: -
D gene: TRBD1
V gene: TRBV5-1
J gene: TRBJ2-1
CDR3 DNA: TGCGCCAGCAGTTCCGTCGACAGGGACCAGCAGTTCTTC
CDR3 protein: CASSSVDRDQQFF

clone size: -
D gene: -
V gene: TRBV30
J gene: TRBJ2-2
CDR3 DNA: TGTGCCTGGAGCCGGGCCAAAACAGGAGGCGCCGGGGAGCTGTTTTTT
CDR3 protein: CAWSRAKTGGAGELFF

clone size: -
D gene: -
V gene: TRBV2
J gene: TRBJ1-2
CDR3 DNA: TGTGCCAGCAGTGGTAATGGGGGCGATGGCTACACCTTC
CDR3 protein: CASSGNGGDGYTF

clone size: -
D gene: -
V gene: TRBV5-1
J gene: TRBJ1-2
CDR3 DNA: TGCGCCAGCAGCAGTGGACATTCGACTAACTATGGCTACACCTTC
CDR3 protein: CASSSGHSTNYGYTF

clone size: -
D gene: -
V gene: TRBV10-3
J gene: TRBJ2-1
CDR3 DNA: TGTGCCATCAGCGGGACGACGGATGAGCAGTTCTTC
CDR3 protein: CAISGTTDEQFF

clone size: -
D gene: TRBD1
V gene: TRBV5-4
J gene: TRBJ2-5
CDR3 DNA: TGTGCCAGCAGCTCCCGGGACAGCCAAGAGACCCAGTACTTC
CDR3 protein: CASSSRDSQETQYF

clone size: -
D gene: TRBD2
V gene: TRBV7-2
J gene: TRBJ2-3
CDR3 DNA: TGTGCCAGCAGCCGCGACGGGACTAGCGGAGATACGCAGTATTTT
CDR3 protein: CASSRDGTSGDTQYF

clone size: -
D gene: TRBD2
V gene: TRBV4-3
J gene: TRBJ2-7
CDR3 DNA: TGCGCCAGCAGCCAAGATATAGCGGGAGTTGTCAGCGAGCAGTACTTC
CDR3 protein: CASSQDIAGVVSEQYF

clone size: -
D gene: -
V gene: TRBV30
J gene: TRBJ1-4
CDR3 DNA: TGTGCCGGGGAGAGGGGAAAACTGTTTTTT
CDR3 protein: CAGERGKLFF

clone size: -
D gene: -
V gene: TRBV2
J gene: TRBJ2-3
CDR3 DNA: TGTGCCAGCAGTGAGTACAACAGTGTACTTAGAGGGAGCACAGATACGCAGTATTTT
CDR3 protein: CASSEYNSVLRGSTDTQYF

clone size: few
D gene: -
V gene: TRBV6-6
J gene: TRBJ2-5
CDR3 DNA: TGTGCCAGCAGTTACATAGCGGAGACCCAGTACTTC
CDR3 protein: CASSYIAETQYF

clone size: -
D gene: TRBD1
V gene: TRBV5-6
J gene: TRBJ1-1
CDR3 DNA: TGTGCCAGCAGCTTGGTACAGGGGGCCCAGATGAACACTGAAGCTTTCTTT
CDR3 protein: CASSLVQGAQMNTEAFF

clone size: -
D gene: -
V gene: TRBV2
J gene: TRBJ1-2
CDR3 DNA: TGTGCCAGCAGTCCCTCCGGGGGAATTCGTGGGGCTAACTATGGCTACACCTTC
CDR3 protein: CASSPSGGIRGANYGYTF

clone size: -
D gene: TRBD1
V gene: TRBV9
J gene: TRBJ2-7
CDR3 DNA: TGTGCCAGCAGCGTCTCCCAGGGACAGGGGTACGAGCAGTACTTC
CDR3 protein: CASSVSQGQGYEQYF

clone size: -
D gene: -
V gene: TRBV2
J gene: TRBJ1-5
CDR3 DNA: TGTGCCAGCAGTGAACAAGGGGGGGGGAGCAATCAGCCCCAGCATTTT
CDR3 protein: CASSEQGGGSNQPQHF

clone size: -
D gene: -
V gene: TRBV7-9
J gene: TRBJ2-7
CDR3 DNA: TGTGCCAGCAGCCCTGGAGGGATGTGGTCCTACGAGCAGTACTTC
CDR3 protein: CASSPGGMWSYEQYF

clone size: -
D gene: -
V gene: TRBV7-9
J gene: TRBJ2-3
CDR3 DNA: TGTGCCAGCAGCTTGTTGCACGGGGACATTGCTACGCAGTATTTT
CDR3 protein: CASSLLHGDIATQYF

clone size: -
D gene: -
V gene: TRBV7-9
J gene: TRBJ2-3
CDR3 DNA: TGTGCCAGCAGCCCGCTGGATAAGGGGATGTCAGATACGCAGTATTTT
CDR3 protein: CASSPLDKGMSDTQYF

clone size: once
D gene: -
V gene: TRBV9
J gene: TRBJ2-3
CDR3 DNA: TGTGCCAGCAGCGGCAGAGTGGCCGTGGGAGATACGCAGTATTTT
CDR3 protein: CASSGRVAVGDTQYF

clone size: -
D gene: -
V gene: TRBV4-1
J gene: TRBJ2-5
CDR3 DNA: TGCGCCAGCAGCCTAAATTCAGGGCCTGGTTTAGAGACCCAGTACTTC
CDR3 protein: CASSLNSGPGLETQYF

clone size: -
D gene: -
V gene: TRBV2
J gene: TRBJ1-3
CDR3 DNA: TGTGCCAGCGCAGAAGACTCTGGAAACACCATATATTTT
CDR3 protein: CASAEDSGNTIYF

clone size: -
D gene: TRBD1
V gene: TRBV5-1
J gene: TRBJ1-1
CDR3 DNA: TGCGCCAGCAGCGTAGGGACAGTCTCTCCCACCTATGAAGCTTTCTTT
CDR3 protein: CASSVGTVSPTYEAFF

clone size: -
D gene: -
V gene: TRBV5-4
J gene: TRBJ1-3
CDR3 DNA: TGTGCCAGCAGCCTTGGACAGTCCGGAAACACCATATATTTT
CDR3 protein: CASSLGQSGNTIYF

clone size: -
D gene: -
V gene: TRBV19
J gene: TRBJ2-6
CDR3 DNA: TGTGCCAGTAGTACAGGGTACGGGGCCAACGTCCTGACTTTC
CDR3 protein: CASSTGYGANVLTF

clone size: -
D gene: -
V gene: TRBV7-2
J gene: TRBJ2-7
CDR3 DNA: TGTGCCAGCAGCTTAAGCGGCAGGGCCTACGAGCAGTACTTC
CDR3 protein: CASSLSGRAYEQYF

clone size: -
D gene: -
V gene: TRBV6-4
J gene: TRBJ1-2
CDR3 DNA: TGTGCCAGCAGACCATATGGCTACACCTTC
CDR3 protein: CASRPYGYTF

clone size: -
D gene: -
V gene: TRBV19
J gene: TRBJ1-1
CDR3 DNA: TGTGCCAGTACCACGGGACAAATGAACACTGAAGCTTTCTTT
CDR3 protein: CASTTGQMNTEAFF

clone size: -
D gene: TRBD2
V gene: TRBV4-3
J gene: TRBJ2-1
CDR3 DNA: TGCGCCAGCAGCCAAGATGTGGGGACTACGCTCTACAATGAGCAGTTCTTC
CDR3 protein: CASSQDVGTTLYNEQFF